The 22 T cell receptor beta chains reported below all come from one sample, sequenced in a study of CD8+CD57+ T cells in acquired aplastic anemia. Patients sequenced had flow cytometry evidence of CD8+CD57+ cell expansion. Genomic DNA was employed as the template in profiling TCR beta VDJ and CDR3. TCRdb re-called the reads through MiXCR, storing one row per CDR3 protein. This sample has about 150,000 distinct CDR3 sequences, with approximately 52% found just once. The sample taken for sequencing was sorted CD4+, CD8+, or CD8+CD57+ T cells (not recorded which) from PBMCs. These receptors came from a human donor with aplastic anemia.

This clonotype was counted at least ten times. The rearrangement uses TRBV20-1 and TRBJ2-7; 10 nucleotides agree with TRBD2. Losses at the gene ends were 3 bases for V and 1 base for J; bases not matched to a gene: 6. Germline values: CDR1 DFQATT, CDR2 SNEGSKA (reference sequence). The CDR3 is 15 amino acids. The CDR3 bases are TGCAGTGCTAGCCCCACTAGCGGGGAGTCCTACGAGCAGTACTTC. The encoded protein is CSASPTSGESYEQYF.

This clonotype was found many times. The rearrangement links TRBV11-2 to TRBJ1-1; D ambiguous. Trimming stripped 0 bases from V and 4 bases from J, with 12 bases between. The CDR3 totals 15 residues. Germline lookup yields CDR1 SGHAT and CDR2 FQNNGV. The CDR3 protein is CASSLDLGRVTEAFF. CDR3 DNA sequence: TGTGCCAGCAGCTTAGATCTGGGAAGGGTCACTGAAGCTTTCTTT.

This clonotype was seen many times. The chain has TRBV12-3 or TRBV12-4 and TRBJ1-5; D unresolved. With 3 bases removed from V and 1 base from J, the gap between germline ends came to 13 bases. The CDR3 consists of 16 residues. The CDR3, as DNA: TGTGCCAGCAGTTTGGACGGCCTGGGAAGCAATCAGCCCCAGCATTTT. Translating it yields CASSLDGLGSNQPQHF.

Many counts were recorded for this clonotype. The CDR3 coding sequence is TGTGCCAGCAGTTACTCGCTACAGGGGGAGGAGAATTCACCCCTCCACTTT. Translation: CASSYSLQGEENSPLHF. The chain recombines TRBV6-5 with TRBJ1-6; 8 positions match TRBD1. This CDR3 has 17 residues. In germline, CDR1 is MNHEY, CDR2 SVGAGI. The V segment lost 0 bases and the J segment 7 bases; nucleotides outside the gene matches: 8.

The chain couples TRBV15 to TRBJ2-1; D perhaps matches TRBD1 (5 bases). Germline values: CDR1 LNHNV, CDR2 YYDKDF (reference sequence). This CDR3 region has 15 residues. The germline V and J ends were trimmed by 0 bases and 1 base, with 7 bases remaining between them. The CDR3 nucleotides are TGTGCCACCAGCAGAGAACAGGAGTCCTACAATGAGCAGTTCTTC. This gives the protein CATSREQESYNEQFF.

This sequence joins TRBV5-1 and TRBJ2-1; no reliable D call. The V end lost 2 bases, the J end lost 9 bases, and 12 bases lay between the germline ends. The CDR3 is 13 amino acids. Germline CDR1 is SGHRS and CDR2 is YFSETQ. The CDR3 bases are TGCGCCAGCAGCTTAGTCACATTCCCTGAGCAGTTCTTC. Translating gives CASSLVTFPEQFF.

This clonotype occurred many times. The chain is built from TRBV9 and TRBJ1-4; D ambiguous. Germline loops: CDR1 SGDLS, CDR2 YYNGEE. The CDR3 has 15 amino acids. V was clipped by 4 bases and J by 2 bases, with 12 bases between them. CDR3 sequence: CASSTGRITNEKLFF. The CDR3 coding sequence is TGTGCCAGCAGCACTGGACGGATTACTAATGAAAAACTGTTTTTT.

This chain links TRBV14 with TRBJ2-1; D is perhaps TRBD2 (7 bases). Trimming left V 6 bases short and J 6 bases short, with 18 bases between. There are 15 residues in the CDR3. Germline CDR1 and CDR2: SGHDN and FVKESK. The CDR3, as DNA: TGTGCCAGCAGACACTCGGGGGGCCTTCTCAATGAGCAGTTCTTC. Its protein is CASRHSGGLLNEQFF. The complete variable domain, with remaining parts taken from reference TRBV14 and TRBJ2-1, reads EAGVTQFPSHSVIEKGQTVTLRCDPISGHDNLYWYRRVMGKEIKFLLHFVKESKQDESGMPNNRFLAERTGGTYSTLKVQPAELEDSGVYFCASRHSGGLLNEQFFGPGTRLTVL.

This clonotype was seen ten or more times. The rearrangement joins TRBV7-3 to TRBJ2-1; 13 nucleotides agree with TRBD2. The CDR3 runs 14 residues. V lost 6 bases to trimming and J lost 4 bases; unmatched junction nucleotides: 0. The germline gives CDR1 SGHTA, CDR2 FQGTGA. The CDR3 is CASRTSGGYNEQFF. CDR3 bases: TGTGCCAGCAGGACTAGCGGGGGGTACAATGAGCAGTTCTTC.

CDR3 sequence: CATTGGGPPYEQYF. Written as DNA, the CDR3 is TGTGCCACTACTGGCGGGGGCCCCCCCTACGAGCAGTACTTC. The chain employs TRBV19 and TRBJ2-7; a weak D match, TRBD2 (7 bases). CDR1 and CDR2 from the germline V gene are LNHDA and SQIVND (reference sequence). The CDR3 loop spans 14 amino acids. Deletions cut 10 bases from V and 2 bases from J, with 18 bases between.

This clonotype was counted many times. The chain uses TRBV20-1 and TRBJ2-7; 10 nucleotides agree with TRBD2. Germline CDR1 and CDR2: DFQATT and SNEGSKA (reference sequence). The trim removed 1 base at V and 3 bases at J, leaving 6 bases unmatched. This CDR3 has 15 residues. CDR3 loop: CSARASGGPNYEQYF. In nucleotides, the CDR3 is TGCAGTGCTAGAGCTAGCGGGGGACCCAACTACGAGCAGTACTTC.

This clonotype was seen many times. The chain employs TRBV9 and TRBJ1-4, with no clear D. V lost 3 bases to trimming and J lost 3 bases, with 9 bases between them. There are 14 residues in the CDR3. Germline-derived CDR1 and CDR2 are SGDLS and YYNGEE. The CDR3 DNA sequence: TGTGCCAGCAGCGCTGGGGTGGCTAATGAAAAACTGTTTTTT. This codes for CASSAGVANEKLFF. Based on the CDR3 plus reference TRBV9 and TRBJ1-4, the full variable domain is DSGVTQTPKHLITATGQRVTLRCSPRSGDLSVYWYQQSLDQGLQFLIQYYNGEERAKGNILERFSAQQFPDLHSELNLSSLELGDSALYFCASSAGVANEKLFFGSGTQLSVL.

This clonotype was observed at least ten times. The chain is built from TRBV7-9 and TRBJ2-5; TRBD2 might be the D (6 bases). Trimming took 1 base from V and 5 from J, leaving 17 bases between them. This CDR3 is built from 16 residues. Germline-derived CDR1 and CDR2 are SEHNR and FQNEAQ (reference sequence). CDR3 sequence reads: CASSLGPRGLRETQYF. The DNA of the CDR3 is TGTGCCAGCAGCTTAGGGCCGCGGGGCCTAAGGGAGACCCAGTACTTC.

This clonotype was observed many times. V usage is TRBV7-3 and J usage is TRBJ2-3; perhaps TRBD2 as D (6 bases). V was pared by 0 bases and J by 2 bases, with 9 bases between. Germline lookup yields CDR1 SGHTA and CDR2 FQGTGA. CDR3 size: 15 residues. CDR3 bases: TGTGCCAGCAGCTTAACTGGGGGACTCACAGATACGCAGTATTTT. Translating gives CASSLTGGLTDTQYF.

Turning to this clonotype: The CDR3 end shows no conserved phenylalanine or tryptophan, and so a read error is likely. The V gene is TRBV6-5, the J gene TRBJ2-3; TRBD1 matches 11 bases. Trimming at V came to 2 bases and at J to 5 bases, leaving 6 bases not matched to a gene. Germline values: CDR1 MNHEY, CDR2 SVGAGI. The CDR3 runs 16 residues. CDR3 sequence (DNA): TGTGCCAGCAGTTACGATGAGGACAGGGGGCAAGATACGCAGTATTCT. Residues: CASSYDEDRGQDTQYS.

The count of this clonotype is one. This chain connects TRBV20-1 to TRBJ2-1, with 9 bases lining up with TRBD2. CDR1 and CDR2 from the germline V gene are DFQATT and SNEGSKA (reference sequence). The ends lost 1 base at V and 10 bases at J; junction bases unmatched: 8. The CDR3 has 14 amino acids. CDR3: CSARGREGRGEQFF. The CDR3 DNA is TGCAGTGCTAGAGGGCGGGAGGGCCGAGGAGAGCAGTTCTTC.

The table lists this clonotype with many counts. The chain employs TRBV12-3 or TRBV12-4 and TRBJ2-1, with TRBD2 identical over 11 bases. The ends lost 6 bases at V and 7 bases at J; junction bases unmatched: 5. CDR3 length equals 14 residues. Here the CDR3 reads CASSLAGGVNEQFF. The CDR3 DNA sequence: TGTGCCAGCAGCCTAGCGGGGGGAGTGAATGAGCAGTTCTTC.

This chain joins TRBV20-1 and TRBJ1-6; no clear D gene. This CDR3 contains 15 residues. V lost 4 bases and J lost 0, with 10 bases in between. Germline V gene lookup returns CDR1 DFQATT and CDR2 SNEGSKA (reference sequence). This CDR3 is CSAIQESSYNSPLHF. In DNA, the CDR3 is TGCAGTGCTATTCAGGAGAGCTCCTATAATTCACCCCTCCACTTT.

In this sample, this clonotype turned up once. The chain uses TRBV29-1 and TRBJ1-2; 7 bases align to TRBD1. CDR1 and CDR2 (germline): SQVTM, ANQGSEA. The ends lost 8 bases at V and 8 bases at J; junction bases unmatched: 11. This CDR3 spans 12 amino acids. CDR3 nucleotides: TGCAGCTACTTAACAGGGGCAGACGGCTACACCTTC. Residues: CSYLTGADGYTF.

The rearrangement links TRBV2 to TRBJ2-1, with 7 nucleotides matching TRBD1. The CDR3 has 14 amino acids. Germline CDR1 reads SNHLY; CDR2 reads FYNNEI. J gave up 1 base and V 5 bases, and 2 bases lay outside the gene matches. This CDR3 is CASSRDSSYNEQFF. DNA of the CDR3: TGTGCCAGCAGTAGGGACAGTTCCTACAATGAGCAGTTCTTC.

This clonotype was picked up a small number of times. The chain links TRBV20-1 to TRBJ2-1; D tentatively reads TRBD1 or TRBD2 (6 bases each). Trimming took off 3 bases at V and 5 bases at J, with 11 bases between the two ends. The CDR3 is 13 residues long. The germline V gene encodes CDR1 DFQATT and CDR2 SNEGSKA (reference sequence). DNA of the CDR3: TGCAGTGCTAGCTGGGGGGCTAACAATGAGCAGTTCTTC. Protein: CSASWGANNEQFF.

There are a few counts of this clonotype. The chain recombines TRBV27 with TRBJ2-7; D not resolved. Germline CDR1 is MNHEY and CDR2 is SMNVEV (reference sequence). V lost 3 bases, J lost 0 bases, and 21 bases lay in between. The CDR3 is made up of 18 amino acids. The CDR3: CASSFADYSPTSSYEQYF. CDR3 DNA sequence: TGTGCCAGCAGTTTTGCGGATTACAGTCCCACGAGCTCCTACGAGCAGTACTTC.